These 19 T cell receptor beta chains originate from one sample sequenced in a study of blood T cell repertoires in COVID-19. TCRdb's copy holds only in-frame clones and misses some; the assay was immunoSEQ multiplex PCR. The sample contains 250,000 to 300,000 clones, approximately 87% of which appear only once. The sample taken for sequencing was peripheral blood. Source of these receptors: a man aged 55-75 years who had recovered from COVID-19.

This clone occurred a few times. The rearrangement joins TRBV7-2 to TRBJ1-5; tentative D call: TRBD1 (6 bases). This CDR3 is 14 amino acids long. Trimming removed 8 bases at V and 2 bases at J, with 13 bases between. Germline CDR1 is SGHTA and CDR2 is FQGNSA. CDR3 nucleotide sequence: TGTGCCAGCGCCCAGGGGCACGGCAATCAGCCCCAGCATTTT. It yields the protein CASAQGHGNQPQHF.

J is TRBJ2-3 and V is TRBV19, with TRBD2 as a possible D gene (7 bases). Trimming shortened V by 6 bases and J by 2 bases, and 15 bases separated the two germline ends. The CDR3 length is 15 residues. The V gene's germline CDR1 is LNHDA and CDR2 SQIVND (reference sequence). The CDR3 loop reads CASSLRGAATDTQYF. The DNA of the CDR3 is TGTGCCAGTAGCTTACGGGGGGCGGCCACAGATACGCAGTATTTT.

The V call is TRBV9, the J call TRBJ1-5, with TRBD1 identical over 9 bases. Germline-derived CDR1 and CDR2 are SGDLS and YYNGEE. J gave up 6 bases and V 3 bases, and 7 bases lay outside the gene matches. CDR3 length: 15 amino acids. The CDR3 region is CASSAGDRAVQPQHF. As DNA, the CDR3 is TGTGCCAGCAGCGCCGGGGACAGGGCGGTTCAGCCCCAGCATTTT.

This clone was seen only once. Different DNA sequences within this sample yield the same CDR3. This rearrangement joins TRBV6-5 to TRBJ2-5; a weak D match, TRBD2 (7 bases). CDR3 size: 13 residues. In germline, CDR1 is MNHEY, CDR2 SVGAGI. Trimming took off 6 bases at V and 5 bases at J, with 13 bases between the two ends. Written as DNA, the CDR3 is TGTGCCAGCAGGGGGGGGCCCGGTGAGACCCAGTACTTC. The encoded protein is CASRGGPGETQYF.

The gene calls are TRBV14 and TRBJ2-3; D call uncertain. Germline values: CDR1 SGHDN, CDR2 FVKESK. CDR3 length: 17 residues. V lost 0 bases and J 0 bases, leaving 13 bases between the germline ends. DNA for the CDR3: TGTGCCAGCAGCCAAGATCTGGGCAGTACTAGCACAGATACGCAGTATTTT. Amino acid sequence: CASSQDLGSTSTDTQYF.

The V call is TRBV3-1 (or the pseudogene TRBV3-2), the J call TRBJ1-3, with 7 bases aligning to TRBD1. The V gene end was trimmed by 4 bases and the J gene end by 0 bases; junction bases not matched to a gene: 3. CDR1 LGHDT and CDR2 YNNKEL come from the germline V gene (reference sequence). The CDR3 totals 15 residues. CDR3 sequence (DNA): TGTGCCAGCAGCCTCGACAGGGCCTCTGGAAACACCATATATTTT. It codes for CASSLDRASGNTIYF.

V is TRBV7-2 and J is TRBJ1-6; D unresolved. The CDR3 consists of 15 residues. V was cut by 6 bases and J by 7 bases, with 16 bases left in between. The germline CDR1 and CDR2 sequences are SGHTA and FQGNSA. CDR3 nucleotide sequence: TGTGCCAGCAGTAACCAAGAGCGAGCCAATTCACCCCTCCACTTT. Translated, it gives CASSNQERANSPLHF.

The rearrangement joins TRBV12-5 to TRBJ1-2, with 8 bases lining up with TRBD1. Trimming took 5 bases from V and 4 from J; bases not matched to a gene: 0. The CDR3 loop spans 12 amino acids. Germline-derived CDR1 and CDR2 are LGHNT and FRNRAP. The chain's CDR3 is CASGDRGYGYTF. CDR3 sequence (DNA): TGTGCTAGTGGTGACAGGGGCTATGGCTACACCTTC. Supplemented by reference TRBV12-5 and TRBJ1-2, the full variable domain reads DARVTQTPRHKVTEMGQEVTMRCQPILGHNTVFWYRQTMMQGLELLAYFRNRAPLDDSGMPKDRFSAEMPDATLATLKIQPSEPRDSAVYFCASGDRGYGYTFGSGTRLTVV.

The chain couples TRBV5-4 to TRBJ1-1, with 11 bases aligning to TRBD1. V shed 4 bases and J 10 bases; nucleotides not matched to a gene: 12. CDR3 length: 15 residues. Germline loops: CDR1 SGHNT, CDR2 YYREEE (reference sequence). The CDR3 loop reads CASSPWTGGVGGAFF. The CDR3 DNA reads TGTGCCAGCAGCCCATGGACAGGGGGCGTTGGTGGAGCTTTCTTT.

J is TRBJ1-1 and V is TRBV5-1; D possibly corresponds to TRBD1 (6 bases). The CDR3 loop spans 15 amino acids. With 4 bases removed from V and 1 base from J, the gap between germline ends came to 14 bases. Germline lookup yields CDR1 SGHRS and CDR2 YFSETQ. The CDR3 sequence: CASSQRTGKNTEAFF. CDR3 nucleotide sequence: TGCGCCAGCAGCCAACGCACAGGGAAGAACACTGAAGCTTTCTTT.

The rearrangement uses TRBV15 and TRBJ2-1; 9 positions match TRBD1. V lost 2 bases and J lost 9; bases outside the gene matches: 8. The length of the CDR3 is 15 residues. Germline V gives CDR1 LNHNV, CDR2 YYDKDF (reference sequence). CDR3 nucleotides: TGTGCCACCAGCAGAAGGGACAGGGTGGGGAGTGAGCAGTTCTTC. It is translated as CATSRRDRVGSEQFF.

This chain connects TRBV2 to TRBJ1-1; no definite D call. The germline gives CDR1 SNHLY, CDR2 FYNNEI. V dropped 9 bases and J dropped 5 bases, with 22 bases sitting between them. CDR3 length equals 15 residues. CDR3 residues: CASSMGWSGGTEAFF. CDR3 bases: TGTGCCAGTTCAATGGGCTGGTCCGGCGGGACTGAAGCTTTCTTT.

This sequence joins TRBV7-9 and TRBJ1-5; tentatively, D is TRBD1 (5 bases). V shed 2 bases and J shed 4 bases, with 12 bases lying between them. From germline, CDR1 is SEHNR and CDR2 FQNEAQ (reference sequence). The length of the CDR3 is 15 residues. CDR3 loop: CASSLSGSPNQPQHF. CDR3 bases: TGTGCCAGCAGCTTATCAGGGTCCCCTAATCAGCCCCAGCATTTT.

Concerning this clone itself: Other DNA sequences of this sample code for an identical CDR3. The gene calls are TRBV5-1 and TRBJ2-5; possibly TRBD1 for D (6 bases). Trimming shortened V by 7 bases and J by 1 base, and 11 bases separated the two germline ends. The germline V gene encodes CDR1 SGHRS and CDR2 YFSETQ. CDR3 length equals 13 residues. CDR3 sequence: CASRPDSQETQYF. CDR3 coding DNA: TGCGCCAGCCGACCGGACAGCCAAGAGACCCAGTACTTC.

The chain is built from TRBV5-1 and TRBJ1-1; TRBD1 is a possible D gene (5 bases). Germline V gene lookup returns CDR1 SGHRS and CDR2 YFSETQ. The CDR3 spans 15 residues. V was clipped by 0 bases and J by 0 bases, with 9 bases between them. The CDR3 DNA reads as TGCGCCAGCAGCTTGGGTGGGGCGATGAACACTGAAGCTTTCTTT. Its protein is CASSLGGAMNTEAFF.

The CDR3 DNA is TGTGCCAGCAGCTTGACCCCGGGACTAGCGGGGAGGTTCTTC. This codes for CASSLTPGLAGRFF. This chain uses TRBV7-3 with TRBJ2-1; 13 bases align to TRBD2. With 3 bases clipped from V and 15 bases from J, the junction kept 8 bases outside the gene matches. Looked up from germline, CDR1 is SGHTA and CDR2 is FQGTGA. This CDR3 spans 14 amino acids.

The chain joins TRBV11-2 to TRBJ2-7; 7 positions agree with TRBD1. The CDR3 contains 14 residues. The V and J ends lost 4 bases and 7 bases, in that order; junction bases with no gene match: 10. The germline gives CDR1 SGHAT, CDR2 FQNNGV. Here the CDR3 DNA reads TGTGCCAGCAGCTCCACGGACAGGCCGGGGGAGCAGTACTTC. Amino acids: CASSSTDRPGEQYF.

This clone was detected a few times. The genes are TRBV7-9 and TRBJ2-4, with D perhaps TRBD1 (6 bases). The CDR3 is 13 amino acids. Between the trimmed V and J ends, which lost 5 bases and 7 bases, there was a span of 12 bases. Germline-derived CDR1 and CDR2 are SEHNR and FQNEAQ (reference sequence). This chain's CDR3 is CASSMGTSNIQYF. Written as DNA, the CDR3 is TGTGCCAGCAGCATGGGGACATCTAACATTCAGTACTTC.

This clone was counted once. This chain connects TRBV19 to TRBJ1-5; D gene unclear. The CDR3 sequence is 15 residues long. V was trimmed by 3 bases and J by 0 bases, leaving 9 bases between them. The germline V gene encodes CDR1 LNHDA and CDR2 SQIVND (reference sequence). The CDR3 here is CASSIEGFSNQPQHF. CDR3 in DNA: TGTGCCAGTAGTATTGAGGGTTTTAGCAATCAGCCCCAGCATTTT.